The clone carrying this T cell receptor (beta chain) showed up just once. The data belong to a study of blood T cell repertoires in COVID-19. Sequencing was performed with immunoSEQ multiplex PCR; in TCRdb, only in-frame clones are kept and a portion is missing. The sample has about 240,000 clones, about 84% seen once. Material: peripheral blood. The receptor was derived from a man older than 75 with acute or convalescent COVID-19.

CDR3 sequence (DNA): TGTGCCAGCTCACCGCAGGGGGACGAGCAGTACTTC. It encodes CASSPQGDEQYF. The J gene is TRBJ2-7, the V gene TRBV18, with 7 nucleotides matching TRBD1. After removal of 3 bases from V and 5 bases from J, the junction contained 1 base not matched to a gene. The CDR3 consists of 12 residues. CDR1 is KGHSH, CDR2 LQKENI, per germline.